These 20 T cell receptor beta chains were all obtained from the same sample, sequenced in a study of OX40 agonist ivuxolimab in advanced cancers. The protocol was immunoSEQ multiplex PCR, while the TCRdb copy is restricted to in-frame clones and leaves out a portion. The sample lists over 65,000 clones, approximately 80% occurring once. This specimen consisted of CD4+ or CD8+ T cells sorted from blood, obtained in a trial of the OX40 agonist ivuxolimab. The source is an adult with an advanced solid tumor such as melanoma, head and neck, liver or kidney cancer.

The chain couples TRBV5-4 to TRBJ1-1, with unresolved D. From germline, CDR1 is SGHNT and CDR2 YYREEE (reference sequence). This CDR3 has 13 residues. V was cut by 0 bases and J by 4 bases, with 7 bases left in between. The CDR3 reads CASSLVRSTEAFF. The CDR3 region has the DNA TGTGCCAGCAGCTTGGTGCGGAGCACTGAAGCTTTCTTT.

This clone has just one count. The J gene is TRBJ1-1, the V gene TRBV10-2; D is perhaps TRBD1 (6 bases). The CDR3 is 14 residues long. In germline, CDR1 is WSHSY, CDR2 SAAADI. V was pared by 3 bases and J by 3 bases, with 11 bases between. DNA of the CDR3: TGCGCCAGCAGTGATAGGGGGGGCTACACTGAAGCTTTCTTT. Its translation: CASSDRGGYTEAFF.

The chain links TRBV5-1 to TRBJ1-5; no definite D call. This CDR3 has 14 amino acids. V shed 0 bases and J shed 4 bases, with 8 bases lying between them. CDR1 and CDR2 from the germline V gene are SGHRS and YFSETQ. CDR3 coding DNA: TGCGCCAGCAGCTTGGACGGCCTAAATCAGCCCCAGCATTTT. Its translation is CASSLDGLNQPQHF. Looking up the rest from reference TRBV5-1 and TRBJ1-5 gives the full variable domain: KAGVTQTPRYLIKTRGQQVTLSCSPISGHRSVSWYQQTPGQGLQFLFEYFSETQRNKGNFPGRFSGRQFSNSRSEMNVSTLELGDSALYLCASSLDGLNQPQHFGDGTRLSIL.

The chain couples TRBV5-1 to TRBJ1-4, with D tentatively TRBD1 (6 bases). This CDR3 region has 15 residues. V dropped 6 bases and J dropped 8 bases, with 20 bases sitting between them. Germline-derived CDR1 and CDR2 are SGHRS and YFSETQ. The CDR3 protein is CASNSLGRGAEKLFF. CDR3 bases: TGCGCCAGCAACTCCCTCGGTCGGGGGGCAGAAAAACTGTTTTTT.

This clone was recorded once. The J gene is TRBJ1-5, the V gene TRBV28, with D tentatively TRBD1 (5 bases). The CDR3 runs to 15 residues. CDR1 and CDR2 from the germline V gene are MDHEN and SYDVKM. The V and J ends lost 3 bases and 7 bases respectively, with 16 bases between them. The CDR3 sequence is CASSLGTARGQPQHF. The CDR3 DNA sequence: TGTGCCAGCAGTTTGGGGACGGCTCGAGGACAGCCCCAGCATTTT.

This chain links TRBV11-2 with TRBJ2-7; 7 bases line up with TRBD1. The V segment lost 4 bases and the J segment 4 bases; nucleotides outside the gene matches: 7. This CDR3 is built from 14 residues. Germline lookup yields CDR1 SGHAT and CDR2 FQNNGV. CDR3 bases: TGTGCCAGCAGCTCCACGGGACAGTTATACGAGCAGTACGTC. Translated, it gives CASSSTGQLYEQYV.

The rearrangement joins TRBV5-1 to TRBJ1-6; TRBD1 is a possible D gene (5 bases). The CDR3 loop spans 17 amino acids. Trimming stripped 0 bases from V and 0 bases from J, with 10 bases between. CDR1 and CDR2 (germline): SGHRS, YFSETQ. The CDR3 loop is CASSLAGPSSYNSPLHF. DNA of the CDR3: TGCGCCAGCAGCTTGGCAGGGCCTAGCTCCTATAATTCACCCCTCCACTTT.

J is TRBJ1-5 and V is TRBV19; D remains unclear. CDR1 is LNHDA and CDR2 is SQIVND in the germline V gene (reference sequence). V lost 7 bases to trimming and J lost 4 bases, with 17 bases between them. CDR3 length equals 15 residues. For the CDR3, the DNA is TGTGCCAGTACCCCGGGAGGGTCTAGAAATCAGCCCCAGCATTTT. Translated: CASTPGGSRNQPQHF.

The chain combines TRBV28 with TRBJ1-1, with D perhaps TRBD1 (6 bases). The ends were cut back, 8 bases at V and 2 bases at J, with 18 bases in the middle. Germline V gene sequence: CDR1 MDHEN, CDR2 SYDVKM. CDR3 length: 15 amino acids. The CDR3, as DNA: TGTGCCAGCCACGAAGGACAGCTAGTCAACACTGAAGCTTTCTTT. Translating gives CASHEGQLVNTEAFF.

The CDR3 here is CASSRTTANSGNTIYF. The CDR3 DNA is TGCGCCAGCAGCCGCACGACAGCCAACTCTGGAAACACCATATATTTT. The chain joins TRBV4-1 to TRBJ1-3; tentatively, D is TRBD1 (5 bases). Germline V gives CDR1 MGHRA, CDR2 YSYEKL. The length of the CDR3 is 16 residues. V lost 4 bases and J lost 0, with 13 bases in between.

This chain uses TRBV18 with TRBJ1-4; TRBD1 agrees at 10 bases. This CDR3 region has 14 residues. With 6 bases clipped from V and 5 bases from J, the junction kept 3 bases outside the gene matches. CDR1 and CDR2 (germline): KGHSH, LQKENI. Here the CDR3 DNA reads TGTGCCAGCTCCGGACAGGGGGAAAATGAAAAACTGTTTTTT. The encoded protein is CASSGQGENEKLFF. Full variable domain (outside the CDR3, taken from reference TRBV18 and TRBJ1-4): NAGVMQNPRHLVRRRGQEARLRCSPMKGHSHVYWYRQLPEEGLKFMVYLQKENIIDESGMPKERFSAEFPKEGPSILRIQQVVRGDSAAYFCASSGQGENEKLFFGSGTQLSVL.

The V and J genes are TRBV4-1 and TRBJ1-1; D is unresolved. V lost 2 bases to trimming and J lost 1 base, with 8 bases between them. CDR1 MGHRA and CDR2 YSYEKL come from the germline V gene. The CDR3 length is 14 residues. The CDR3 protein is CASSQIARNTEAFF. The CDR3 DNA reads TGCGCCAGCAGCCAAATAGCGAGGAACACTGAAGCTTTCTTT.

V usage is TRBV14 and J usage is TRBJ2-7; D unresolved. V shed 1 base and J shed 6 bases, with 10 bases lying between them. Per the germline V gene, CDR1 is SGHDN and CDR2 is FVKESK. This CDR3 is 13 amino acids long. CDR3: CASSQVRWGEQYV. CDR3 DNA: TGTGCCAGCAGCCAAGTCAGATGGGGCGAGCAGTACGTC.

This sequence joins TRBV6-5 and TRBJ2-4; 9 positions agree with TRBD1. Trimming at V came to 6 bases and at J to 8 bases, leaving 11 bases not matched to a gene. Per germline, CDR1 MNHEY and CDR2 SVGAGI. CDR3 length: 15 amino acids. CDR3 sequence: CASRSTGTGKDIQYF. CDR3 nucleotide sequence: TGTGCCAGCAGATCGACCGGGACAGGGAAGGACATTCAGTACTTC.

V usage is TRBV7-2 and J usage is TRBJ2-2; 16 bases match TRBD2. The CDR3 sequence is 17 residues long. Germline CDR1 reads SGHTA; CDR2 reads FQGNSA. J lost 4 bases, V lost 5 bases, and 4 bases had no gene match. In nucleotides, the CDR3 is TGTGCCAGCAGCCTCGGGACTAGCGGGAGGGTCACCGGGGAGCTGTTTTTT. The encoded protein is CASSLGTSGRVTGELFF.

The chain carries TRBV30 and TRBJ2-1, with TRBD2 matching over 8 bases. The CDR3 consists of 14 residues. Germline CDR1 and CDR2: GTSNPN and SVGIG (reference sequence). V was clipped by 2 bases and J by 10 bases; unmatched bases: 10. The CDR3 region is CAWSSGGGPREQFF. For the CDR3, the DNA is TGTGCCTGGAGTAGCGGGGGAGGCCCACGGGAGCAGTTCTTC.

This chain links TRBV4-3 with TRBJ1-1, with no clear D. The CDR3 extends over 14 amino acids. The V gene lost 3 bases and the J gene lost 6 bases, with 14 bases spanning the gap. Germline lookup yields CDR1 LGHNA and CDR2 YSLEER. The CDR3, as DNA: TGCGCCAGCAGCCAGGCTCCCGGGGTCTCTGAAGCTTTCTTT. This codes for CASSQAPGVSEAFF.

J is TRBJ1-4 and V is TRBV18; TRBD1 agrees at 10 bases. CDR1 and CDR2 from the germline V gene are KGHSH and LQKENI. The CDR3 totals 15 residues. V shed 1 base and J 8 bases; nucleotides not matched to a gene: 4. CDR3 region: CASSPRTGGDEKLFF. The CDR3 DNA sequence: TGTGCCAGCTCACCACGGACAGGGGGAGACGAAAAACTGTTTTTT.

CDR3 sequence reads: CAISDKAQGGIEQYF. DNA for the CDR3: TGTGCCATCAGTGATAAGGCACAGGGCGGAATCGAGCAGTACTTC. This sequence joins TRBV10-3 and TRBJ2-7; a possible D gene is TRBD1 (6 bases). This CDR3 is 15 amino acids long. The V gene's germline CDR1 is ENHRY and CDR2 SYGVKD. The ends were cut back, 3 bases at V and 6 bases at J, with 18 bases in the middle.

The chain joins TRBV11-3 to TRBJ2-5, with D tentatively TRBD1 or TRBD2 (6 bases each). V was cut by 5 bases and J by 4 bases, with 11 bases left in between. The CDR3 runs 13 residues. Germline values: CDR1 SGHNT, CDR2 YENEEA. In DNA, the CDR3 is TGTGCCAGCAGCAAAGGGGGGTTAGAGACCCAGTACTTC. Its protein is CASSKGGLETQYF.